This TCR beta chain was identified during a study of control samples from healthy donors and cancer patients. The CDR3 spans 13 residues. Germline V gene data show CDR1 as ENHRY and CDR2 as SYGVKD. The V end lost 0 bases, the J end lost 6 bases, and 5 bases lay between the germline ends. The repertoire was sequenced with immunoSEQ multiplex PCR; TCRdb's copy has only in-frame clones and lacks some. The data contain under 300,000 clones, almost 85% of them singletons. The source material was PBMCs. This chain connects TRBV10-3 to TRBJ2-2, with D possibly TRBD1 on 5 matching bases. This sequence was found in a woman aged 60-70 years with lung cancer. In DNA, the CDR3 is TGTGCCATCAGTGAGTCAGGGGCCGGGGAGCTGTTTTTT. Translating gives CAISESGAGELFF.